This passage covers 10 T cell receptor beta chains from one sample sequenced in a study of cytomegalovirus exposure and HLA in healthy donors. Vbeta (60) and Jbeta (13) primers were used in the PCR. Generated by immunoSEQ multiplex PCR, the TCRdb table keeps only in-frame clones and is missing some. The sample consists of almost 200,000 clones, 75% to 85% of them appearing once. Sequenced: PBMCs. These receptors were taken from a male donor in good health and CMV-seropositive.

For the CDR3, the DNA is TGTGCCCGACTAGGTGGCGGCTGTGGGGTCCATGAGCAGTTCTTC. Protein: CARLGGGCGVHEQFF. The rearrangement uses TRBV27 and TRBJ2-1, with a weak D call TRBD2 (6 bases). The CDR3 extends over 15 amino acids. V lost 11 bases and J lost 8, with 25 bases in between. The V gene's germline CDR1 is MNHEY and CDR2 SMNVEV (reference sequence).

DNA for the CDR3: TGTGCCAGCTCATTAGTCACTGAAGCTTTCTTT. Translation: CASSLVTEAFF. The chain is built from TRBV18 and TRBJ1-1; D is undetermined. Trimming left V 5 bases short and J 4 bases short, with 5 bases between. CDR1 is KGHSH, CDR2 LQKENI, per germline. The CDR3 totals 11 residues.

The chain carries TRBV5-1 and TRBJ2-7; D remains unclear. Per the germline V gene, CDR1 is SGHRS and CDR2 is YFSETQ. This CDR3 is 14 amino acids long. V lost 4 bases to trimming and J lost 2 bases, with 13 bases between them. In DNA form, the CDR3 reads TGCGCCAGCAGCCCCGAGTCTGCCGCCTACGAGCAGTACTTC. Translating it yields CASSPESAAYEQYF.

A word on this clone: At one end the junction does not follow the germline gene, possibly because of a read error. The J gene is TRBJ2-1, the V gene TRBV6-5, with TRBD2 as a possible D gene (6 bases). The CDR3 is 14 residues long. CDR1 is MNHEY and CDR2 is SVGAGI in the germline V gene. The CDR3 here is CASTRDLTYNGQFF. DNA for the CDR3: TGTGCCAGCACCCGGGACTTAACCTACAATGGGCAGTTCTTC.

The rearrangement joins TRBV18 to TRBJ2-7; 8 positions agree with TRBD2. Losses at the gene ends were 0 bases for V and 7 bases for J; bases not matched to a gene: 8. CDR3 size: 15 residues. The V gene's germline CDR1 is KGHSH and CDR2 LQKENI. CDR3 amino acids: CASSPPGSGGREQYF. The CDR3 coding sequence is TGTGCCAGCTCACCACCGGGGAGCGGGGGTCGGGAGCAGTACTTC. Supplemented by reference TRBV18 and TRBJ2-7, the full variable domain reads NAGVMQNPRHLVRRRGQEARLRCSPMKGHSHVYWYRQLPEEGLKFMVYLQKENIIDESGMPKERFSAEFPKEGPSILRIQQVVRGDSAAYFCASSPPGSGGREQYFGPGTRLTVT.

In its sample, this clone was seen a few times. The genes are TRBV11-2 and TRBJ1-2; TRBD1 might be the D (5 bases). V gave up 2 bases and J gave up 2 bases, with 9 bases separating them. Germline V gene data show CDR1 as SGHAT and CDR2 as FQNNGV. CDR3 length: 14 residues. The CDR3 nucleotides are TGTGCCAGCAGCTTAACTACAGGAAACTATGGCTACACCTTC. Its protein is CASSLTTGNYGYTF. Supplemented by reference TRBV11-2 and TRBJ1-2, the full variable domain reads EAGVAQSPRYKIIEKRQSVAFWCNPISGHATLYWYQQILGQGPKLLIQFQNNGVVDDSQLPKDRFSAERLKGVDSTLKIQPAKLEDSAVYLCASSLTTGNYGYTFGSGTRLTVV.

This rearrangement joins TRBV7-6 to TRBJ2-1, with 10 bases that match TRBD1. Germline CDR1 SGHVS, CDR2 FNYEAQ. This CDR3 is built from 15 residues. Losses at the gene ends were 5 bases for V and 5 bases for J; bases not matched to a gene: 6. In DNA form, the CDR3 reads TGTGCCAGCAGCCGGACAGGGGGGTCCGACAATGAGCAGTTCTTC. Encoded protein: CASSRTGGSDNEQFF.

The rearrangement joins TRBV15 to TRBJ1-2, with a tentative D call TRBD1 (6 bases). The CDR3 consists of 14 residues. Trimming cost V 5 bases and J 5 bases, with 15 bases left between them. Looked up from germline, CDR1 is LNHNV and CDR2 is YYDKDF (reference sequence). CDR3 sequence reads: CATSGEGGAYGYTF. The CDR3 DNA is TGTGCCACCAGCGGGGAAGGGGGTGCGTATGGCTACACCTTC.

J is TRBJ2-7 and V is TRBV7-9; D not certain. The CDR3 runs 14 residues. Germline V lookup: CDR1 SEHNR, CDR2 FQNEAQ (reference sequence). Trimming pared 2 bases from V and 2 bases from J, leaving 10 bases between. The DNA of the CDR3 is TGTGCCAGCAGCTTACTCGGCAGGCCCTACGAGCAGTACTTC. It specifies CASSLLGRPYEQYF.

The V call is TRBV9, the J call TRBJ1-6; unclear D gene. The CDR3 spans 13 residues. V shed 7 bases and J shed 4 bases, with 9 bases lying between them. Germline assignment: CDR1 SGDLS and CDR2 YYNGEE. CDR3 sequence reads: CASGPGYNSPLHF. The CDR3 nucleotides are TGTGCCAGCGGGCCTGGGTATAATTCACCCCTCCACTTT.